Below, 20 T cell receptor beta chains from the same sample are listed, as sequenced in a study of cytomegalovirus exposure and HLA in healthy donors. A multiplex PCR was run with 60 Vbeta primers and 13 Jbeta primers. Clones were sequenced by immunoSEQ multiplex PCR, and TCRdb holds only the in-frame ones, with some missing. The sample consists of tens of thousands of clones, roughly 73% of them appearing once. The sample consisted of PBMCs. The receptors shown here come from a male donor in good health and CMV-seropositive.

V gene TRBV6-5 combines with J gene TRBJ2-7; 9 bases map to TRBD1. CDR3 size: 15 residues. The germline CDR1 and CDR2 sequences are MNHEY and SVGAGI. V shed 6 bases and J 5 bases; nucleotides not matched to a gene: 11. The CDR3 sequence: CASSPIWTGENEQYF. As DNA, the CDR3 is TGTGCCAGCAGCCCGATCTGGACAGGGGAGAACGAGCAGTACTTC.

This clone has more than one count but fewer than ten. The CDR3 here is CASSYQGLTNTEAFF. As DNA, the CDR3 is TGTGCCAGCAGTTACCAGGGCCTAACGAACACTGAAGCTTTCTTT. V is TRBV6-5 and J is TRBJ1-1, with D perhaps matching TRBD1 (5 bases). Looked up from germline, CDR1 is MNHEY and CDR2 is SVGAGI. CDR3 length: 15 amino acids. V was trimmed by 2 bases and J by 1 base, leaving 11 bases between them.

This chain links TRBV14 with TRBJ1-5; 11 bases agree with TRBD1. Germline CDR1 and CDR2: SGHDN and FVKESK. V lost 4 bases to trimming and J lost 8 bases; unmatched junction nucleotides: 1. The CDR3 contains 13 residues. The CDR3 DNA follows: TGTGCCAGCAGCCGGACAGGGGGCGAGCCCCAGCATTTT. It specifies CASSRTGGEPQHF. Full variable domain (missing parts from reference TRBV14 and TRBJ1-5): EAGVTQFPSHSVIEKGQTVTLRCDPISGHDNLYWYRRVMGKEIKFLLHFVKESKQDESGMPNNRFLAERTGGTYSTLKVQPAELEDSGVYFCASSRTGGEPQHFGDGTRLSIL.

The V gene is TRBV5-1, the J gene TRBJ2-1; 7 positions match TRBD2. The CDR3 has 14 residues. Trimming took 4 bases from V and 2 from J; bases not matched to a gene: 3. Germline CDR1 SGHRS, CDR2 YFSETQ. In DNA, the CDR3 is TGCGCCAGCAGCGCTAGCGGAGCCTACAATGAGCAGTTCTTC. This sequence encodes CASSASGAYNEQFF. The variable domain in full, completed from reference TRBV5-1 and TRBJ2-1, reads KAGVTQTPRYLIKTRGQQVTLSCSPISGHRSVSWYQQTPGQGLQFLFEYFSETQRNKGNFPGRFSGRQFSNSRSEMNVSTLELGDSALYLCASSASGAYNEQFFGPGTRLTVL.

V gene TRBV19 combines with J gene TRBJ2-1, with D unclear. The CDR3 spans 12 residues. Germline values: CDR1 LNHDA, CDR2 SQIVND (reference sequence). V was trimmed by 5 bases and J by 4 bases, leaving 6 bases between them. The CDR3 here is CASSGRYNEQFF. The CDR3 DNA follows: TGTGCCAGTAGTGGGCGTTACAATGAGCAGTTCTTC.

The chain uses TRBV2 and TRBJ2-1, with D tentatively TRBD2 (6 bases). CDR1 SNHLY and CDR2 FYNNEI come from the germline V gene. The germline V and J ends were trimmed by 6 bases and 4 bases, with 13 bases remaining between them. The CDR3 spans 14 residues. The CDR3 coding sequence is TGTGCCAGCAGAACAGGAGGAGGGTACAATGAGCAGTTCTTC. Translated: CASRTGGGYNEQFF.

The chain links TRBV7-8 to TRBJ2-7, with D possibly TRBD2 on 5 matching bases. The germline V gene has CDR1 SGHVS and CDR2 FQNEAQ. V was trimmed by 1 base and J by 3 bases, leaving 13 bases between them. The CDR3 has 15 amino acids. The CDR3 reads CASSLERGYSYEQYF. CDR3 nucleotide sequence: TGTGCCAGCAGCTTAGAGAGAGGGTACAGCTACGAGCAGTACTTC.

The chain is built from TRBV6-1 and TRBJ1-5; D is perhaps TRBD1 (6 bases). V gave up 6 bases and J gave up 8 bases, with 11 bases separating them. The CDR3 has 12 residues. CDR1 and CDR2 (germline): MNHNS, SASEGT. The CDR3 sequence: CASSDRMKPQHF. In DNA form, the CDR3 reads TGTGCCAGCAGCGACAGGATGAAGCCCCAGCATTTT.

There are a few counts of this clone. The chain couples TRBV4-1 to TRBJ2-2, with D uncertain. Germline V gives CDR1 MGHRA, CDR2 YSYEKL. This CDR3 has 11 residues. The V end lost 4 bases, the J end lost 7 bases, and 4 bases lay between the germline ends. The CDR3 reads CASSLHGELFF. The CDR3 DNA follows: TGCGCCAGCAGCCTTCACGGGGAGCTGTTTTTT.

V usage is TRBV19 and J usage is TRBJ1-1; 9 bases match TRBD1. Germline V CDR1 and CDR2: LNHDA, SQIVND (reference sequence). With V trimmed by 4 bases and J by 4 bases, 7 bases remained unmatched. There are 15 residues in the CDR3. The chain's CDR3 is CASSTQPTGGTEAFF. The CDR3 DNA reads TGTGCCAGTAGTACCCAACCGACAGGGGGCACTGAAGCTTTCTTT.

V usage is TRBV27 and J usage is TRBJ1-4, with a tentative D call TRBD1 (5 bases). Germline lookup yields CDR1 MNHEY and CDR2 SMNVEV (reference sequence). The CDR3 runs to 16 residues. Trimming cost V 4 bases and J 8 bases, with 20 bases left between them. The CDR3 region is CASSSHGAGEGEKLFF. Written as DNA, the CDR3 is TGTGCCAGCAGTTCCCACGGGGCGGGGGAGGGGGAAAAACTGTTTTTT. Looking up the rest from reference TRBV27 and TRBJ1-4 gives the full variable domain: EAQVTQNPRYLITVTGKKLTVTCSQNMNHEYMSWYRQDPGLGLRQIYYSMNVEVTDKGDVPEGYKVSRKEKRNFPLILESPSPNQTSLYFCASSSHGAGEGEKLFFGSGTQLSVL.

This clone has only a few counts. The rearrangement uses TRBV11-2 and TRBJ2-5, with TRBD2 matching 13 bases. Germline V gene data show CDR1 as SGHAT and CDR2 as FQNNGV. After removal of 5 bases from V and 4 bases from J, the junction contained 7 bases not matched to a gene. This CDR3 spans 16 amino acids. The CDR3 spells CASSQGLAGSGETQYF. The CDR3 nucleotides read TGTGCCAGCAGCCAGGGACTAGCGGGATCAGGAGAGACCCAGTACTTC.

The chain links TRBV2 to TRBJ1-5; D gene uncertain. CDR1 is SNHLY, CDR2 FYNNEI, per germline. Trimming pared 8 bases from V and 4 bases from J, leaving 12 bases between. CDR3 size: 13 residues. In DNA, the CDR3 is TGTGCCAGCGTGTCAGTATTGAATCAGCCCCAGCATTTT. It translates to CASVSVLNQPQHF.

This sequence joins TRBV30 and TRBJ1-1; 8 bases match TRBD1. In germline, CDR1 is GTSNPN, CDR2 SVGIG (reference sequence). The CDR3 covers 15 residues. Trimming cost V 2 bases and J 0 bases; bases outside gene matches: 5. CDR3 nucleotides: TGTGCCTGGAGTTCAGCGGACAGGGTGAACACTGAAGCTTTCTTT. This encodes CAWSSADRVNTEAFF.

The chain employs TRBV27 and TRBJ1-1, with TRBD1 as a possible D gene (6 bases). V shed 4 bases and J shed 0 bases, with 18 bases lying between them. There are 17 residues in the CDR3. The germline V gene has CDR1 MNHEY and CDR2 SMNVEV (reference sequence). DNA for the CDR3: TGTGCCAGCAGTTCGCTAAATACGGGACAATTGAACACTGAAGCTTTCTTT. It codes for CASSSLNTGQLNTEAFF.

The chain couples TRBV6-6 to TRBJ2-5; no clear D gene. Per germline, CDR1 MNHNY and CDR2 SVGAGI (reference sequence). CDR3 length equals 15 residues. Trimming pared 2 bases from V and 5 bases from J, leaving 15 bases between. In DNA form, the CDR3 reads TGTGCCAGCAGTTACGAGAGGTTGAGGCGGGAGACCCAGTACTTC. Encoded protein: CASSYERLRRETQYF.

This sequence joins TRBV30 and TRBJ2-3, with D hard to call. Germline-derived CDR1 and CDR2 are GTSNPN and SVGIG (reference sequence). V was clipped by 2 bases and J by 5 bases, with 5 bases between them. The CDR3 is 11 residues long. The CDR3 DNA reads TGTGCCTGGAGTCGAGAAGATACGCAGTATTTT. Protein: CAWSREDTQYF.

This clone was observed a handful of times. V and J are TRBV10-3 and TRBJ2-7, with 8 bases identical to TRBD2. V lost 4 bases and J lost 5; bases outside the gene matches: 10. Germline-derived CDR1 and CDR2 are ENHRY and SYGVKD. The length of the CDR3 is 15 residues. DNA of the CDR3: TGTGCCATCAGTGTCTCCGGGACTAGGACTCACGAGCAGTACTTC. It translates to CAISVSGTRTHEQYF.

The CDR3 loop is CASSREIDRGHEQYF. CDR3 coding DNA: TGCGCCAGCAGCCGCGAAATAGACAGGGGCCACGAGCAGTACTTC. The chain recombines TRBV5-1 with TRBJ2-7; 8 positions match TRBD1. This CDR3 region has 15 residues. Looked up from germline, CDR1 is SGHRS and CDR2 is YFSETQ. With 4 bases clipped from V and 5 bases from J, the junction kept 11 bases outside the gene matches. The full variable domain, with the rest looked up from reference TRBV5-1 and TRBJ2-7, is KAGVTQTPRYLIKTRGQQVTLSCSPISGHRSVSWYQQTPGQGLQFLFEYFSETQRNKGNFPGRFSGRQFSNSRSEMNVSTLELGDSALYLCASSREIDRGHEQYFGPGTRLTVT.

The chain combines TRBV11-3 with TRBJ2-2, with D possibly TRBD2 on 6 matching bases. The ends were cut back, 8 bases at V and 2 bases at J, with 12 bases in the middle. There are 14 residues in the CDR3. The germline CDR1 and CDR2 sequences are SGHNT and YENEEA. This CDR3 reads CASGAGRNTGELFF. The CDR3 DNA sequence: TGTGCCAGCGGGGCGGGGAGAAACACCGGGGAGCTGTTTTTT.